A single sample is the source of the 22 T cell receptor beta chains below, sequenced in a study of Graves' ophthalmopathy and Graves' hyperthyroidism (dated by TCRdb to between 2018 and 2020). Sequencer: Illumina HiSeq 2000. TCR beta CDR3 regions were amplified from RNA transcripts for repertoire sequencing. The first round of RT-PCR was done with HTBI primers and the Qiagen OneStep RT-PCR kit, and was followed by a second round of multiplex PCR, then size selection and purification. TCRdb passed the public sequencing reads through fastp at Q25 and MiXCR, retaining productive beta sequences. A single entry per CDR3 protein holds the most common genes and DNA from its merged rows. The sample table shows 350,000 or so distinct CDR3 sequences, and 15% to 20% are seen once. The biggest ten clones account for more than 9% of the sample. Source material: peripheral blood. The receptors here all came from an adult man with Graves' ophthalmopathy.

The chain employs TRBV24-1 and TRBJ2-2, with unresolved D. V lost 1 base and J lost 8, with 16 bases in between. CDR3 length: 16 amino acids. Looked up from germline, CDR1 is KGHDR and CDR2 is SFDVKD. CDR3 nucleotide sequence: TGTGCCACCAGTGATTTCGGCCTAGGCGCGTGGGGGGAGCTGTTTTTT. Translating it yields CATSDFGLGAWGELFF.

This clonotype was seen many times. The CDR3 DNA follows: TGTGCCAGCAGCTTTCGAAATGGCAGGGAGAACACCGGGGAGCTGTTTTTT. Encoded protein: CASSFRNGRENTGELFF. The chain has TRBV11-1 and TRBJ2-2; the D gene is possibly TRBD1 (5 bases). The ends were cut back, 3 bases at V and 1 base at J, with 15 bases in the middle. The CDR3 loop spans 17 amino acids. Germline-derived CDR1 and CDR2 are SGHAT and FQDESV (reference sequence).

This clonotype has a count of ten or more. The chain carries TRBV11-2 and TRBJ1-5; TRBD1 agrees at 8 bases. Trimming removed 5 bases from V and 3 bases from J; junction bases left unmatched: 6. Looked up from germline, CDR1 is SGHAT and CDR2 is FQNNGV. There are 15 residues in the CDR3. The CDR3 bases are TGTGCCAGCAGCCCGACAGGGGTTAACAATCAGCCCCAGCATTTT. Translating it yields CASSPTGVNNQPQHF.

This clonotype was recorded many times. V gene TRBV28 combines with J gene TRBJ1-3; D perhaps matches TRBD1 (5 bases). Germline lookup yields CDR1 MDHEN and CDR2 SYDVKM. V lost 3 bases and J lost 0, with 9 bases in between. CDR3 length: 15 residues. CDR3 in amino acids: CASSLGRGSGNTIYF. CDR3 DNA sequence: TGTGCCAGCAGTTTGGGGAGGGGCTCTGGAAACACCATATATTTT.

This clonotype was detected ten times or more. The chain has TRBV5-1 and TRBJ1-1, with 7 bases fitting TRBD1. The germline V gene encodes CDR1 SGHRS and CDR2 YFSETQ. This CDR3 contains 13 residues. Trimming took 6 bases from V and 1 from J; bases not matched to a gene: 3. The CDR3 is CASTRDRNTEAFF. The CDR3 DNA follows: TGCGCCAGCACCCGGGACAGGAACACTGAAGCTTTCTTT.

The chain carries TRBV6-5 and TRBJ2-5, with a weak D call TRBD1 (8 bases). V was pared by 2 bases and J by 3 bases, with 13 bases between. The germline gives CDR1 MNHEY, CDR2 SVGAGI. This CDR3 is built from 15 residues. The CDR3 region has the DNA TGTGCCAGCAGTTACCAGGGGGCGGGGGAAGAGACCCAGTACTTC. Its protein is CASSYQGAGEETQYF.

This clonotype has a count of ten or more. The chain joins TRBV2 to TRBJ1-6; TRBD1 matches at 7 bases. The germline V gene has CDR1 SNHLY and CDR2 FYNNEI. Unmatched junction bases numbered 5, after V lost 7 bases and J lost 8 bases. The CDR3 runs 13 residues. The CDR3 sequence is CASTGQSHSPLHF. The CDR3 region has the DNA TGTGCCAGCACGGGACAGTCTCATTCACCCCTCCACTTT. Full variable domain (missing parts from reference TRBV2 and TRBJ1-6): EPEVTQTPSHQVTQMGQEVILRCVPISNHLYFYWYRQILGQKVEFLVSFYNNEISEKSEIFDDQFSVERPDGSNFTLKIRSTKLEDSAMYFCASTGQSHSPLHFGNGTRLTVT.

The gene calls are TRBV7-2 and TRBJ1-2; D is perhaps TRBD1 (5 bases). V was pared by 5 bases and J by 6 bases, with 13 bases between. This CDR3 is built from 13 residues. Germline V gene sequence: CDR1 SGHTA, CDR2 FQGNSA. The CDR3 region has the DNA TGTGCCAGCAGCCGCAACAGGTTCGATGGCTACACCTTC. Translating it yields CASSRNRFDGYTF. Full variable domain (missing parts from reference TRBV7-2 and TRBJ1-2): GAGVSQSPSNKVTEKGKDVELRCDPISGHTALYWYRQSLGQGLEFLIYFQGNSAPDKSGLPSDRFSAERTGGSVSTLTIQRTQQEDSAVYLCASSRNRFDGYTFGSGTRLTVV.

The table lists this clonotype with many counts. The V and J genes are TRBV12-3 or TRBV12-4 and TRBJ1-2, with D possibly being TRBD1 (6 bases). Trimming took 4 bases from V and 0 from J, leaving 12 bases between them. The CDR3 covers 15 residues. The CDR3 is CASSSKGDANYGYTF. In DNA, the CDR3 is TGTGCCAGCAGTTCGAAGGGGGACGCTAACTATGGCTACACCTTC.

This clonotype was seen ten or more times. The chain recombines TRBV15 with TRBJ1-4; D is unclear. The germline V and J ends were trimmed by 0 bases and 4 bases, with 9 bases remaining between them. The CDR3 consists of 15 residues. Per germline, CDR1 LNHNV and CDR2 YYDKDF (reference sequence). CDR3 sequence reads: CATSRDQAGNEKLFF. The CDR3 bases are TGTGCCACCAGCAGAGACCAGGCGGGTAATGAAAAACTGTTTTTT.

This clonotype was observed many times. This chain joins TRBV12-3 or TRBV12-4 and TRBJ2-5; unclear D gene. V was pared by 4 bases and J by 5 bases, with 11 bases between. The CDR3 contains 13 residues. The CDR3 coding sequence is TGTGCCAGCAGTTATCGGCGAGAGGAGACCCAGTACTTC. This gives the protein CASSYRREETQYF.

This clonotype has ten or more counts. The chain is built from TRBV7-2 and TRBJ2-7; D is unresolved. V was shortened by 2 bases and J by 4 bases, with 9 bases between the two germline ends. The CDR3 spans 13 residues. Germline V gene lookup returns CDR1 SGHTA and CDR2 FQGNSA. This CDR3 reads CASSLFKGYEQYF. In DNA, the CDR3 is TGTGCCAGCAGCTTATTTAAAGGGTACGAGCAGTACTTC. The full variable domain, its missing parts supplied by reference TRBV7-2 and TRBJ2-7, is GAGVSQSPSNKVTEKGKDVELRCDPISGHTALYWYRQSLGQGLEFLIYFQGNSAPDKSGLPSDRFSAERTGGSVSTLTIQRTQQEDSAVYLCASSLFKGYEQYFGPGTRLTVT.

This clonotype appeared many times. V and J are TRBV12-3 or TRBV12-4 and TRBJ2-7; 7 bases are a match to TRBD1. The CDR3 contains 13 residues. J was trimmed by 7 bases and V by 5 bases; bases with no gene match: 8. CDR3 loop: CASSPDRVGEQYF. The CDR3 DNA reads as TGTGCCAGCAGTCCCGACAGGGTCGGGGAGCAGTACTTC.

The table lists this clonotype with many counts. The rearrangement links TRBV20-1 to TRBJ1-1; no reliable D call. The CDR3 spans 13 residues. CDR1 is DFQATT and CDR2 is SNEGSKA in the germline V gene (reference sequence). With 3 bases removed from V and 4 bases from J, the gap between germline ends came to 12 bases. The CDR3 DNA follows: TGCAGTGCTAGTCCGGGGAGGGTCACTGAAGCTTTCTTT. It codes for CSASPGRVTEAFF.

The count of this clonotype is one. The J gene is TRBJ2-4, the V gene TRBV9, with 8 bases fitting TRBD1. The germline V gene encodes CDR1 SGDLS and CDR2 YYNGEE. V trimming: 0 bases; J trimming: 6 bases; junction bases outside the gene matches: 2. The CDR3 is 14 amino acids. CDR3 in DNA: TGTGCCAGCAGCGTAGGACAGGGGACAAACATTCAGTACTTC. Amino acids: CASSVGQGTNIQYF.

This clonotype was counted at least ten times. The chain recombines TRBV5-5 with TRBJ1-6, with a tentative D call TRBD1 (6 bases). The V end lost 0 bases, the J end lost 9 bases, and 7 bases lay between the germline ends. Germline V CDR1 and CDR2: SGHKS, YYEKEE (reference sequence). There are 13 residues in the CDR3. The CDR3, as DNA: TGTGCCAGCAGCTTGGAAGGGGGTTCACCCCTCCACTTT. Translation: CASSLEGGSPLHF.

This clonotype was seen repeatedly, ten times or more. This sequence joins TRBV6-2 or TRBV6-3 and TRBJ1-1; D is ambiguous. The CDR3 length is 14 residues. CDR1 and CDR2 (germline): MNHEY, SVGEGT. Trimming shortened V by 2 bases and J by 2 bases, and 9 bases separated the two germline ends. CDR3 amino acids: CASSYLGLNTEAFF. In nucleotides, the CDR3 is TGTGCCAGCAGTTACCTCGGACTCAACACTGAAGCTTTCTTT.

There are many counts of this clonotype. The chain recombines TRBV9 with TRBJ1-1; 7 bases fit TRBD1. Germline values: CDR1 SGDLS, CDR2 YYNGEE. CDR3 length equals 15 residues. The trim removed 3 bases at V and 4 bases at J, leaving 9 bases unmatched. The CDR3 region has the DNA TGTGCCAGCAGCGCTCAGACAGGGAGGCCCACTGAAGCTTTCTTT. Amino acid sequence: CASSAQTGRPTEAFF.

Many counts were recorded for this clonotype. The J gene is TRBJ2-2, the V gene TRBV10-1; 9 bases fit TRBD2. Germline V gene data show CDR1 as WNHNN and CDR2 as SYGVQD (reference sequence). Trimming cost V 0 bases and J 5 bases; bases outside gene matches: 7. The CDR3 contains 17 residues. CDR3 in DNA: TGCGCCAGCAGTGAGTCAACGGGTAGCGGGAGAACCGGGGAGCTGTTTTTT. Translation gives CASSESTGSGRTGELFF.

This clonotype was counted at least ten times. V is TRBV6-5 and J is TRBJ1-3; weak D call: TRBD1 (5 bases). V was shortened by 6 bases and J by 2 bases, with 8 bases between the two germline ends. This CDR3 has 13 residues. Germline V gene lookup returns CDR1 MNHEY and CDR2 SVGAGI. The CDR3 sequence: CASRQGTGNTIYF. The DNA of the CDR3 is TGTGCCAGCAGGCAGGGTACTGGAAACACCATATATTTT.

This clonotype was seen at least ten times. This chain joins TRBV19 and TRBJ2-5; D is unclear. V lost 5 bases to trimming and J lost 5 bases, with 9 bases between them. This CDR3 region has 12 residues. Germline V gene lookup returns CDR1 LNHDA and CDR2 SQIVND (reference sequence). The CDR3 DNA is TGTGCCAGTAGTGCGACCAGGGAGACCCAGTACTTC. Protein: CASSATRETQYF.

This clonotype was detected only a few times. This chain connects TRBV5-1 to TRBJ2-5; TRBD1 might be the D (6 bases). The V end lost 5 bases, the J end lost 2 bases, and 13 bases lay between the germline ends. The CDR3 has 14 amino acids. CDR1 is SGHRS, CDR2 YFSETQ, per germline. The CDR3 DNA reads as TGCGCCAGCAGTCCGCAGGGGCTTCAAGAGACCCAGTACTTC. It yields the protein CASSPQGLQETQYF.